The clone carrying this T cell receptor (beta chain) was seen repeatedly, ten times or more. The data originate from a study of regulatory T cells in long-lasting Graves disease. Sample time point: persistent/refractory GD, antithyroid drugs over 5 years with positive TRAb. RNA isolated from PBMCs was used to make the TCR library. The CDR3 totals 15 residues. The germline gives CDR1 MNHEY, CDR2 SVGAGI. V lost 0 bases and J 0 bases, leaving 8 bases between the germline ends. Combining iRepertoire HTBI primers with Arm-PCR of CDR3 regions, the authors built TCR beta libraries. TCRdb called the multiplex PCR reads again in MiXCR, with one record for every CDR3 protein. The data contain under 500,000 distinct CDR3 sequences, about a fifth of them singletons.

The TCR comes from a female donor with Graves disease. This sample comprised peripheral blood mononuclear cells (PBMCs), obtained when the disease was refractory, from a patient treated with antithyroid drugs. This chain connects TRBV6-5 to TRBJ1-2; no reliable D call. CDR3 DNA sequence: TGTGCCAGCAGTTACTCCCGGGCAGCTAACTATGGCTACACCTTC. Translation: CASSYSRAANYGYTF.